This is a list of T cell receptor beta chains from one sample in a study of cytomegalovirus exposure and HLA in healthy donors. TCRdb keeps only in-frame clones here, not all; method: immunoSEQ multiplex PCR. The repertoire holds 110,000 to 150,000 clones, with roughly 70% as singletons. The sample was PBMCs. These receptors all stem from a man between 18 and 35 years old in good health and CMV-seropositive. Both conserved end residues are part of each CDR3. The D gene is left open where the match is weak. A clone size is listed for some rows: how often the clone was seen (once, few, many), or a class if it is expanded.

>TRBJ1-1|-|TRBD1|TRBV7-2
TGTGCCAGCAGTGTTGACAGGGCGCAGACTGAAGCTTTCTTT
CASSVDRAQTEAFF
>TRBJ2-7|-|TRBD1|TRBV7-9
TGTGCCAGCAGCTTATCGGGACAGGGGGGATACGAGCAGTACTTC
CASSLSGQGGYEQYF
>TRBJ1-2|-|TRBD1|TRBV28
TGTGCCAGCACGCTGACAGGGGACTATGGCTACACCTTC
CASTLTGDYGYTF
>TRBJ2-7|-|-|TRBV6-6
TGTGCCAGCAGTTACTCGCGCGTAGACTCCTACGAGCAGTACTTC
CASSYSRVDSYEQYF
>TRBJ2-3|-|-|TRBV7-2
TGTGCCAGCAGCCGAGAGAGGTCAGATACGCAGTATTTT
CASSRERSDTQYF
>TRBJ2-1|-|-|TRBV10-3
TGTGCCACGGGGGGCCATCCGGGCGATGAGCAGTTCTTC
CATGGHPGDEQFF
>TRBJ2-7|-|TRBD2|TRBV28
TGTGCCAGCAGCGGGGGGTTTCTAGGGTACTTC
CASSGGFLGYF
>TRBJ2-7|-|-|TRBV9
TGTGCCAGCAGCGTAGGGTCCCGGGAGAGCTCCTACGAGCAGTACTTC
CASSVGSRESSYEQYF
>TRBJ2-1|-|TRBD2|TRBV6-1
TGTGCCAGCAGTGAAAGGCTAAGCGGGGGGGGCTTCTTC
CASSERLSGGGFF
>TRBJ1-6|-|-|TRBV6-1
TGTGCCAGCAGCTGGGGGGGTGATTCACCCCTCCACTTT
CASSWGGDSPLHF
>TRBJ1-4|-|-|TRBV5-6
TGTGCCAGCAGCTTGCGGCCGGGGGTGGATGAAAAACTGTTTTTT
CASSLRPGVDEKLFF
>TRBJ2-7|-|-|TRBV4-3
TGCGCCAGCAGCCAAGATAGGGCAGGGAAGCAGTACTTC
CASSQDRAGKQYF
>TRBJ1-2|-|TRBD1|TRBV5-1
TGCGCCAGCAGCTTGTTGCAGGGGGCTAACTATGGCTACACCTTC
CASSLLQGANYGYTF
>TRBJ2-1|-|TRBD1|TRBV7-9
TGTGCCAGCAGCCAATGGGACAGGGGCAATGAGCAGTTCTTC
CASSQWDRGNEQFF
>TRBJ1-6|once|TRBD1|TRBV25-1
TGTGCCAGCAGGTGGGACAGATCTAATTCACCCCTCCACTTT
CASRWDRSNSPLHF
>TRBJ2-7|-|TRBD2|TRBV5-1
TGCGCCAGCAGCTTGGGAAGCGGGGAGAGCTCCTACGAGCAGTACTTC
CASSLGSGESSYEQYF
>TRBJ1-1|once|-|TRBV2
TGTGCCAGCAGTAGAAGTAGTGGTGAAGCTTTCTTT
CASSRSSGEAFF
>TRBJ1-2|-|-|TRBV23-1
TGCGCCAGCAGTCGACCCAAAAAAGAGGACACCTTC
CASSRPKKEDTF
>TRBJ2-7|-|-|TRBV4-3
TGCGCCAGCAGCCAAGATCATCTCGGCGGCTACGAGCAGTACTTC
CASSQDHLGGYEQYF
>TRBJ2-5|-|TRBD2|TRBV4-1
TGCGCCAGCAGTCTTAGCGGGGGGGCCCATCTGGAAGAGACCCAGTACTTC
CASSLSGGAHLEETQYF
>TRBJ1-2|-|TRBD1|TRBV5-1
TGCGCCAGCAGGACAGTGGGACAGGGAGAAAATGGCTACACCTTC
CASRTVGQGENGYTF
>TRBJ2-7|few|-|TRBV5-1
TGCGCCAGCAGGCTGTCCAGGGGCTACGAGCAGTACTTC
CASRLSRGYEQYF
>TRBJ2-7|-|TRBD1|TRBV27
TGTGCCAGCAGTTTTTCTTCCGGGACAGGGGGATACGAGCAGTACTTC
CASSFSSGTGGYEQYF
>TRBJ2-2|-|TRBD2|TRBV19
TGTGCCAGTAGCCCAACACCGGGACTACAAAACACCGGGGAGCTGTTTTTT
CASSPTPGLQNTGELFF
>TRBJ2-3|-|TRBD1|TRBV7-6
TGTGCCAGCAGCCCCCGGACAGGTAGCACAGATACGCAGTATTTT
CASSPRTGSTDTQYF
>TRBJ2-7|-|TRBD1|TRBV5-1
TGCGCCAGCAGACCTCCAGGGGGGACAGGTACCTACGAGCAGTACTTC
CASRPPGGTGTYEQYF
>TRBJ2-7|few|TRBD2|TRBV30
TGTGCCTGGAGTGTAATCGGCGGGAGCGCCTCCTACGAGCAGTACTTC
CAWSVIGGSASYEQYF
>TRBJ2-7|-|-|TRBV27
TGTGCCAGCAGTCGAGGACTGGGCTCCGAGCAGTACTTC
CASSRGLGSEQYF
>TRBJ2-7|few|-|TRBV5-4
TGTGCCAGCAGCTTTTCGGCGGCTTCACCCCCCTACGAGCAGTACTTC
CASSFSAASPPYEQYF
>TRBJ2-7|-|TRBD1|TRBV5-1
TGCGCCAGCAGCCTGGGGGACAGTCTCTACGAGCAGTACTTC
CASSLGDSLYEQYF
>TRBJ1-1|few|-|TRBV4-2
TGTGCCAGCAGCCACCCGGGACAAGTGAACACTGAAGCTTTCTTT
CASSHPGQVNTEAFF
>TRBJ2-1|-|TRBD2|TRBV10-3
TGTGCCATCATCGGGAGGACCTACAATGAGCAGTTCTTC
CAIIGRTYNEQFF
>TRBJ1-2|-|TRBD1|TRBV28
TGTGCCAGCCGGGACAGGGGGGCGGATGGCTACACCTTC
CASRDRGADGYTF
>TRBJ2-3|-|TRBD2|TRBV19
TGTGCCAGTAGTATGCCCATATCTAGCGGGGTAATCCAAGATAGCACAGATACGCAGTATTTT
CASSMPISSGVIQDSTDTQYF
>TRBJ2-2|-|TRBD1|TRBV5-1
TGCGCCAGCAGCCTGGACAGGGTTGAGGAGCTGTTTTTT
CASSLDRVEELFF
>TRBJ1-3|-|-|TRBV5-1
TGCGCCAGCAGCCCAGAATGGTTTGACTCTGGAAACACCATATATTTT
CASSPEWFDSGNTIYF
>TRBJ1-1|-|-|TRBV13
TGTGCCAGCAGCGTGACTGAGAACACTGAAGCTTTCTTT
CASSVTENTEAFF
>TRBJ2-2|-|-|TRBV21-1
TGTGCCAGCAGCAACTATCTCAACACCGGGGAGCTGTTTTTT
CASSNYLNTGELFF
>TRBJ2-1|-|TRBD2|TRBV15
TGTGCCACCAGCCCCCGACTAGCGGGAGAAAGGTTCTTC
CATSPRLAGERFF
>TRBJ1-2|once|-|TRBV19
TGTGCCAGTAGTTCGAAGGGGACGGGACTTCCCCTCACCTTC
CASSSKGTGLPLTF
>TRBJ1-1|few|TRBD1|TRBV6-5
TGTGCCAGCAGTTATGGGACAGGGGATTACACTGAAGCTTTCTTT
CASSYGTGDYTEAFF
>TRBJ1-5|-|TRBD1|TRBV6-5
TGTGCCAGCAGTGGGTCACAGGGGGCGGATCAGCCCCAGCATTTT
CASSGSQGADQPQHF
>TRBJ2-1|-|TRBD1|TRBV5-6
TGTGCCAGCAGCTCTTCGACAGGGTGGGCCTACAATGAGCAGTTCTTC
CASSSSTGWAYNEQFF
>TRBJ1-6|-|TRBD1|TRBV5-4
TGTGCCAGCAGCCAGGGACAGGGAAATTCACCCCTCCACTTT
CASSQGQGNSPLHF
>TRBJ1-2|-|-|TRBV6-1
TGTGCCAGCACCCTACCCCTATCCGGCTATGGCTACACCTTC
CASTLPLSGYGYTF
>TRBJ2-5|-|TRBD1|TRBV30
TGTGCCTGGAGTGTAAGAGGACAGGGGGAGGAGACCCAGTACTTC
CAWSVRGQGEETQYF
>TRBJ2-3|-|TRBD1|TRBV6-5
TGTGCCAGCACCCGCGGGACAGGGTGGTTAGATACGCAGTATTTT
CASTRGTGWLDTQYF
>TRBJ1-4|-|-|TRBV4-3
TGCGCCAGCAGCCAAGATATCGGGCCACGAGGGGAAAAACTGTTTTTT
CASSQDIGPRGEKLFF